The clone carrying this T cell receptor (beta chain) was counted between two and nine times. What it binds is unknown. From the 5' RACE reads, TCRdb called clonotypes with MiXCR, one entry per CDR3 protein. The sample carries some 130,000 distinct CDR3 sequences, approximately 15% recorded once. Trimming took off 5 bases at V and 2 bases at J, with 19 bases between the two ends. Germline CDR1 SNHLY, CDR2 FYNNEI. The CDR3 has 17 residues. The data are from a study of T-cell memory formation after mild COVID-19. General study results and limits: Of the contracting clones, CD4+ ones lay mainly in CM and EM, and CD8+ ones in EMRA.

The chain has TRBV2 and TRBJ1-5, with unresolved D. The sequenced sample was PBMCs or a T cell subset sorted from them (not recorded which). The clonotype comes from an adult woman who had mild COVID-19 (a few samples of this study predate the infection). Cell type and time point are not known. DNA for the CDR3: TGTGCCAGCAGTCGGAGGGCCGGACGAAGCGGCAATCAGCCCCAGCATTTT. Protein sequence: CASSRRAGRSGNQPQHF.